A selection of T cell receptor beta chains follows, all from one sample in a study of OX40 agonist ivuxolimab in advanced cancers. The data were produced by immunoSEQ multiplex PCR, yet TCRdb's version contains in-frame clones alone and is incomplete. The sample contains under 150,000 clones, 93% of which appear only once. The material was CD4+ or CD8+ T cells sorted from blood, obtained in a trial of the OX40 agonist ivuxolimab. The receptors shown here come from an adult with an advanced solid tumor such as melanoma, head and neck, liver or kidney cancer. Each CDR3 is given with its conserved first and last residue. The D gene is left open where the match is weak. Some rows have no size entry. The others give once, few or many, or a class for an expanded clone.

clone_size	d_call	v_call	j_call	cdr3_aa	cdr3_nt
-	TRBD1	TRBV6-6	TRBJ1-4	CASSSRTGTNEKLFF	TGTGCCAGCAGTTCACGGACAGGGACTAATGAAAAACTGTTTTTT
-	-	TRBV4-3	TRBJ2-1	CASSQYKGEQFF	TGCGCCAGCAGCCAATATAAAGGTGAGCAGTTCTTC
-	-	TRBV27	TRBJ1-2	CASRNNYGYTF	TGTGCCAGCAGGAACAACTATGGCTACACCTTC
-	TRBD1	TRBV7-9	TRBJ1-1	CASQKGQENTEAFF	TGTGCCAGCCAGAAGGGACAGGAGAACACTGAAGCTTTCTTT
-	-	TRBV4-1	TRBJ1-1	CASSQPDIARGVEAFF	TGCGCCAGCAGCCAACCGGACATAGCTCGGGGTGTCGAAGCTTTCTTT
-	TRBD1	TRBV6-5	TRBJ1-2	CASSYIRRQGADGYTF	TGTGCCAGCAGTTACATAAGAAGACAGGGGGCTGATGGCTACACCTTC
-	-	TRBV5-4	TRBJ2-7	CASSFTQRDEQYF	TGTGCCAGCAGCTTTACACAGCGCGACGAGCAGTACTTC
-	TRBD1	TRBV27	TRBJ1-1	CASSLSPFDRVNTEAFF	TGTGCCAGCAGTTTATCGCCCTTCGACAGGGTGAACACTGAAGCTTTCTTT
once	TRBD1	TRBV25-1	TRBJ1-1	CASSEQGADTEAFF	TGTGCCAGCAGCGAACAGGGGGCGGACACTGAAGCTTTCTTT
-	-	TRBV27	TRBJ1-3	CASSLGPGNTIYF	TGTGCCAGCAGTCTTGGACCTGGAAACACCATATATTTT
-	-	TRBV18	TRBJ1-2	CASSPASVNYGYTF	TGTGCCAGCTCACCGGCCTCCGTTAACTATGGCTACACCTTC
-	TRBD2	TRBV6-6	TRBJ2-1	CASTRAGDEQFF	TGTGCCAGCACCAGAGCGGGAGATGAGCAGTTCTTC
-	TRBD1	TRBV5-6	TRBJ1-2	CASSSRDSNYGYTF	TGTGCCAGCAGTTCCCGGGACAGCAACTATGGCTACACCTTC
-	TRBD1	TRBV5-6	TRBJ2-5	CASSLRTGQETQYF	TGTGCCAGCAGCTTACGGACAGGGCAAGAGACCCAGTACTTC
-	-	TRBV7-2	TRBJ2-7	CASSSTPLRGTYEQYF	TGTGCCAGCAGCTCCACTCCCCTGCGGGGAACCTACGAGCAGTACTTC
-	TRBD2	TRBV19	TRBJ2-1	CASSKTSGGDYNEQFF	TGTGCCAGTAGTAAGACTAGCGGGGGAGACTACAATGAGCAGTTCTTC
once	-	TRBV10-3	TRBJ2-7	CAISEGQGNSEQYF	TGTGCCATCAGTGAAGGGCAGGGGAATAGCGAGCAGTACTTC
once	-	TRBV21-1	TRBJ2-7	CASSKGQQVYDYEQYF	TGTGCCAGCAGCAAAGGGCAACAGGTCTATGACTACGAGCAGTACTTC
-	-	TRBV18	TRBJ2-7	CASSPGPPFYEQYF	TGTGCCAGCTCACCGGGCCCTCCATTCTACGAGCAGTACTTC
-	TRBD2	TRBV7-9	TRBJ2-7	CASSTGTSVAYEQYF	TGTGCCAGCAGCACCGGGACTAGCGTCGCGTACGAGCAGTACTTC
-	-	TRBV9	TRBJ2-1	CASSVDRAGNEQFF	TGTGCCAGCAGCGTAGACAGGGCGGGCAATGAGCAGTTCTTC
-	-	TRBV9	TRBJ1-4	CASSLRPIATNEKLFF	TGTGCCAGCAGCCTCCGACCCATCGCAACTAATGAAAAACTGTTTTTT
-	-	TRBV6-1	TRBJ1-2	CASSEGISYGYTF	TGTGCCAGCAGTGAAGGCATCTCCTATGGCTACACCTTC
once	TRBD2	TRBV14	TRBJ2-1	CASSRLAGADNEQFF	TGTGCCAGCAGCCGACTAGCGGGAGCCGACAATGAGCAGTTCTTC
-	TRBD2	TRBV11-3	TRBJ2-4	CASSLGTSGGAGAKNIQYF	TGTGCCAGCAGCCTAGGGACTAGCGGGGGGGCTGGAGCCAAAAACATTCAGTACTTC
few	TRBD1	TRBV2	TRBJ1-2	CASSPGGGGGYTF	TGTGCCAGCAGCCCAGGGGGGGGAGGTGGCTACACCTTC
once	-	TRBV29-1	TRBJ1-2	CSVDGPGYGYTF	TGCAGCGTTGATGGTCCCGGCTATGGCTACACCTTC
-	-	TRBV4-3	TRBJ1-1	CASSGQLGRAEAFF	TGCGCCAGCAGCGGACAGTTAGGCAGGGCTGAAGCTTTCTTT
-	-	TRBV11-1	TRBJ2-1	CASSMGLPYNEQFF	TGTGCCAGCAGCATGGGACTCCCGTACAATGAGCAGTTCTTC